This TCR beta chain was sequenced in a study of blood T cell repertoires in COVID-19 (dated by TCRdb to between 2020 and 2021). General notes on the study: The collaborator samples originated in the United States, Italy and Spain and spanned the acute and convalescent phases of COVID-19. The material from the prospective study consisted of cDNA or gDNA derived from T cells, B-cell-depleted T cells, or PBMCs. The dataset comprised deeply sampled blood TCRbeta repertoires from subjects exposed to, actively infected with, or recovered from COVID-19. A freely available public database, intended as a resource for researchers studying the immune response to SARS-CoV-2, is where the repertoires were released. Samples came from the ongoing ImmuneRACE study (first 160 participants) plus 1,254 subjects from 6 global collaborators. The sample metadata nearly always contained a de-identified subject ID, COVID-19 status, age in years and sex. Where HLA class I and class II types were available, the types were taken from metadata supplied by the sample provider, not from assay-based typing. Study-level results and caveats: How much clinical and demographic metadata was included differed by source and by participant, and the metadata was provided uncurated.

In Seattle, one collaborating source enrolled patients while the infection was active and tracked those patients longitudinally over the course of disease. Whole blood was collected in K2EDTA tubes by collaborating institutions according to the institutions' own protocols. Collaborator samples were shipped for TCRbeta analysis as frozen whole blood, isolated PBMCs, or DNA extracted from either sample type. TCRbeta CDR3 regions were amplified from genomic DNA by means of the immunoSEQ Assay, a bias-controlled multiplex PCR. As for how the authors treated the data: The number of nucleated cells in each sample was estimated from the amplification of reference gene primers within the assay. To quantify the absolute abundance of each unique TCRbeta CDR3 rearrangement, sequence reads were collapsed and filtered. For each sample, productive Simpson clonality was calculated by taking the square root of Simpson's diversity index across productive rearrangements. The immuneACCESS repertoire file appears here via TCRdb, limited to in-frame rearrangements. These files lack a portion of the clones; in checked studies, under half of the deficit traces to unresolved V genes, and the cause of the others is not known. The V and J calls and clone size were taken over from that table, and D and trimming were inferred from the DNA. The sample contains 300,000 to 400,000 clones, around 87% of them found a single time. Clones ranked in the top ten supply about 2.3% of the sample.

About this clone itself: No cognate antigen has been identified for it. Base quality data are lacking; no much larger clone is found one base away. The same CDR3 is also encoded by other DNA sequences in this sample.

This sequence was found in a woman aged 55 to 70 with COVID-19, enrolled during active disease. The sample comprised peripheral blood.

CDR3 protein: CASSLMGAGNTIYF. The DNA sequence follows: TGTGCCAGCAGCTTGATGGGGGCGGGAAACACCATATATTTT. The rearrangement combines TRBV5-4 with TRBJ1-3; TRBD1 might be the D gene, on 6 matching bases. V is reduced by 1 base and J by 4 bases, leaving a spacing of 9 bases between them. The CDR3 measures 14 amino acids from cysteine to phenylalanine. Only the CDR3 DNA is retained, 42 bases long and in frame from the first base. CDR1 and CDR2 are drawn from the germline V gene (reference sequence): SGHNT, YYREEE.